The 2 T cell receptor beta chains reported below all come from one sample, sequenced in a study of T-cell reconstitution after alpha-beta-depleted transplantation in children. Unique molecular identifiers were incorporated during preparation of the TCRbeta library. MiXCR was run by TCRdb on the PCR reads, yielding one entry per CDR3 protein. The sample holds about 110,000 distinct CDR3 sequences, about 9.4% seen once. The sequences come from PBMCs from the stem cell graft donor, collected from the stem cell graft. Receptors were obtained from a human donor who donated a stem cell graft to a child with acute lymphoblastic leukemia.

The CDR3 here is CASSLGWGLGPYEQYF. The CDR3 nucleotides read TGTGCCAGCAGCTTAGGATGGGGGCTAGGTCCCTACGAGCAGTACTTC. The V and J genes are TRBV7-2 and TRBJ2-7, with D possibly matching TRBD1 (6 bases). This CDR3 is built from 16 residues. Germline V gene lookup returns CDR1 SGHTA and CDR2 FQGNSA. V lost 1 base, J lost 2 bases, and 15 bases lay in between. Drawing the rest from reference TRBV7-2 and TRBJ2-7, the complete variable domain is GAGVSQSPSNKVTEKGKDVELRCDPISGHTALYWYRQSLGQGLEFLIYFQGNSAPDKSGLPSDRFSAERTGGSVSTLTIQRTQQEDSAVYLCASSLGWGLGPYEQYFGPGTRLTVT.

There are many counts of this clonotype. The rearrangement uses TRBV28 and TRBJ1-4; D is unresolved. The V and J ends lost 4 bases and 8 bases respectively, with 17 bases between them. The CDR3 extends over 15 amino acids. CDR1 is MDHEN, CDR2 SYDVKM, per germline. CDR3 sequence (DNA): TGTGCCAGCAGTTCCTCGGGCGACTTAAGGGAAAAACTGTTTTTT. Encoded protein: CASSSSGDLREKLFF. Supplemented by reference TRBV28 and TRBJ1-4, the full variable domain reads DVKVTQSSRYLVKRTGEKVFLECVQDMDHENMFWYRQDPGLGLRLIYFSYDVKMKEKGDIPEGYSVSREKKERFSLILESASTNQTSMYLCASSSSGDLREKLFFGSGTQLSVL.